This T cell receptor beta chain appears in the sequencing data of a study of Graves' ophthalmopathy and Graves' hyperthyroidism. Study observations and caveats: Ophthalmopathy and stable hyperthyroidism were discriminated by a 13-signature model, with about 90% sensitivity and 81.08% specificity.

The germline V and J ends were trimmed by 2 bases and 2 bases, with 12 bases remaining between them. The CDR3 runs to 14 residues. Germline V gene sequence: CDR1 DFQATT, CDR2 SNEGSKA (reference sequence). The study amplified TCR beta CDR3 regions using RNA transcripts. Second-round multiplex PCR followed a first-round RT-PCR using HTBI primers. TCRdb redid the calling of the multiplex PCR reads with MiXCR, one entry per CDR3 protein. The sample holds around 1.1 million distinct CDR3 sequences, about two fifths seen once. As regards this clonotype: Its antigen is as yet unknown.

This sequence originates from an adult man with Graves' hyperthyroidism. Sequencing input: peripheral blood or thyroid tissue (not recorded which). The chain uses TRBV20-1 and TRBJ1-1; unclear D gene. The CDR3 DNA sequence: TGCAGTGCTAGAACCCTCCGACCCAACACTGAAGCTTTCTTT. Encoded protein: CSARTLRPNTEAFF.